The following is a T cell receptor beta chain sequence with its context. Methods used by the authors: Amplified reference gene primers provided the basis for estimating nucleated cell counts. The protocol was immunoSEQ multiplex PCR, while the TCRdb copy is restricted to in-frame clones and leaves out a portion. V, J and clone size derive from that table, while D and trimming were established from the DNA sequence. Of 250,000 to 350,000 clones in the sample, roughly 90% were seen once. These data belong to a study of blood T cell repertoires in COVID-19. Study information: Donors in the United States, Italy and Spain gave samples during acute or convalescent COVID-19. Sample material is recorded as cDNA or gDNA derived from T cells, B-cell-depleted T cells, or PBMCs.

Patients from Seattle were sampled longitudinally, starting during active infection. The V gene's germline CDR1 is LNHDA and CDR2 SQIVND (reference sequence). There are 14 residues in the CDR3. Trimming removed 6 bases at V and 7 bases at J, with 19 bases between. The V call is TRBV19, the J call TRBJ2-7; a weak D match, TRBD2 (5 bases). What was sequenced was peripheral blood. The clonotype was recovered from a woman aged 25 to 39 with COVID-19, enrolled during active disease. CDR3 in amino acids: CASRSGSFIGEQYF. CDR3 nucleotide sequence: TGTGCCAGTAGATCGGGATCCTTTATTGGGGAGCAGTACTTC.